These T cell receptor beta chains were read from a single sample in a study of regulatory T cells in long-lasting Graves disease. TCRdb redid the calling of the multiplex PCR reads with MiXCR, one entry per CDR3 protein. The table lists hundreds of thousands of distinct CDR3 sequences, about a fifth of them singletons. The sample was peripheral blood mononuclear cells (PBMCs), taken when the disease was refractory, from a patient treated with antithyroid drugs. The receptors were sampled from a female donor with Graves disease. CDR3s include the opening cysteine and the closing phenylalanine or tryptophan. The order of the fields is J gene, D gene, clone size, V gene, CDR3 protein, CDR3 DNA. D genes are given only for firm matches. Rows give clone size only sometimes, using once, few, many, or a class for an expanded clone.

>TRBJ2-7|TRBD1|many|TRBV20-1
CSATDRVYEQYF
TGCAGTGCCACTGACAGGGTGTACGAGCAGTACTTC
>TRBJ2-5|TRBD2|many|TRBV2
CASSGLAGGPRETQYF
TGTGCCAGCAGTGGACTAGCGGGAGGCCCGAGGGAGACCCAGTACTTC
>TRBJ2-5|TRBD1|many|TRBV27
CASSSTGTGGETQYF
TGTGCCAGCAGTAGTACCGGGACAGGGGGGGAGACCCAGTACTTC
>TRBJ2-2|NA|NA|TRBV19
CASSVSLETKSAIPQNTGELFF
TGTGCCAGTAGTGTCTCCCTCGAGACCAAAAGTGCCATACCCCAGAACACCGGGGAGCTGTTTTTT
>TRBJ2-2|NA|NA|TRBV20-1
CSARGDWRNTGELFF
TGCAGTGCTAGAGGGGACTGGCGTAACACCGGGGAGCTGTTTTTT
>TRBJ2-2|NA|NA|TRBV6-2/TRBV6-3
CASSQQGPTGELFF
TGTGCCAGCAGTCAACAGGGACCCACCGGGGAGCTGTTTTTT
>TRBJ1-4|NA|many|TRBV7-9
CASSLTDRQLFF
TGTGCCAGCAGCTTAACCGACCGGCAACTGTTTTTT
>TRBJ2-7|TRBD2|many|TRBV27
CASSPGLAAYEQYF
TGTGCCAGCAGCCCGGGACTAGCGGCCTACGAGCAGTACTTC
>TRBJ2-2|NA|many|TRBV11-2
CASSPAVTGELFF
TGTGCCAGCAGCCCTGCCGTCACCGGGGAGCTGTTTTTT
>TRBJ1-1|TRBD1|many|TRBV28
CASSSDRAGTEAFF
TGTGCCAGCAGTTCGGACAGGGCGGGCACTGAAGCTTTCTTT
>TRBJ2-7|TRBD1|NA|TRBV29-1
CSVESTGGVDEQYF
TGCAGCGTTGAGTCGACAGGGGGCGTGGACGAGCAGTACTTC
>TRBJ2-5|NA|NA|TRBV4-1
CASSQMRDGETQYF
TGCGCCAGCAGCCAAATGCGCGACGGGGAGACCCAGTACTTC
>TRBJ1-1|NA|NA|TRBV29-1
CSVRRGAYTEAFF
TGCAGCGTCAGACGGGGGGCATACACTGAAGCTTTCTTT
>TRBJ1-1|NA|many|TRBV10-2
CASSESGGVNTEAFF
TGCGCCAGCAGTGAGTCCGGGGGTGTGAACACTGAAGCTTTCTTT
>TRBJ2-5|TRBD2|few|TRBV7-8
CASSLVRTSLTQYF
TGTGCCAGCAGCTTAGTAAGGACTAGCTTGACCCAGTACTTC
>TRBJ1-1|NA|NA|TRBV6-1
CASHRDLGHTEAFF
TGTGCCAGCCACCGGGACCTGGGTCACACTGAAGCTTTCTTT
>TRBJ2-2|TRBD2|many|TRBV6-5
CASSSGGGELFF
TGTGCCAGCAGTTCGGGAGGCGGGGAGCTGTTTTTT
>TRBJ2-7|NA|NA|TRBV19
CASSIDLFRRNKQYF
TGTGCCAGTAGTATAGATCTATTCAGGAGGAACAAGCAGTACTTC
>TRBJ2-7|TRBD2|NA|TRBV19
CASSVTSGPYEQYF
TGTGCCAGTAGTGTGACTAGCGGCCCCTACGAGCAGTACTTC
>TRBJ2-7|NA|many|TRBV7-8
CASSIGQFYEQYF
TGTGCCAGCAGCATAGGACAATTCTACGAGCAGTACTTC
>TRBJ1-2|TRBD1|NA|TRBV7-2
CASSPRDREYGYTF
TGTGCCAGCAGTCCAAGGGACAGGGAATATGGCTACACCTTC
>TRBJ1-1|NA|few|TRBV30
CAWSRTLLQGLNMNTEAFF
TGTGCCTGGAGTCGAACCTTGTTGCAGGGTCTCAACATGAACACTGAAGCTTTCTTT
>TRBJ2-3|NA|NA|TRBV7-8
CASSFLATVDFSTDTQYF
TGTGCCAGCAGCTTCCTCGCAACAGTGGATTTTAGCACAGATACGCAGTATTTT
>TRBJ2-7|NA|NA|TRBV2
CASRQILYEQYF
TGTGCCAGCCGACAGATTCTCTACGAGCAGTACTTC
>TRBJ2-7|TRBD1|many|TRBV11-2
CASSLDRDRVLHEQYF
TGTGCCAGCAGCTTAGATCGGGACAGGGTGCTCCACGAGCAGTACTTC
>TRBJ1-1|TRBD1|NA|TRBV10-3
CASKSTPGQGSEVFF
TGTGCCAGCAAATCTACACCGGGACAGGGAAGTGAAGTTTTCTTT
>TRBJ1-2|NA|many|TRBV6-1
CASSERRRNYGYTF
TGTGCCAGCAGTGAGAGGAGGAGAAACTATGGCTACACCTTC
>TRBJ2-5|NA|many|TRBV15
CATSRRYQETQYF
TGTGCCACCAGCAGACGGTACCAAGAGACCCAGTACTTC
>TRBJ2-5|TRBD2|NA|TRBV9
CASSVGGGASRETQYF
TGTGCCAGCAGCGTGGGGGGAGGGGCGTCGAGGGAGACCCAGTACTTC